This note documents a single T cell receptor (beta chain) sequence. Measured with immunoSEQ multiplex PCR; TCRdb has only the in-frame clones, and not every one. The table shows about 68,000 clones, with roughly nine tenths occurring only once. The sample comes from a study of T cell changes during pregnancy in multiple sclerosis. This CDR3 comprises 14 residues. Germline loops: CDR1 LNHDA, CDR2 SQIVND (reference sequence). V dropped 6 bases and J dropped 1 base, with 12 bases sitting between them. The specimen was peripheral blood, collected in the second trimester of pregnancy. The receptor was derived from a female donor with multiple sclerosis, enrolled in a pregnancy study. V and J are TRBV19 and TRBJ2-5; possibly TRBD2 for D (7 bases). CDR3: CASRSRGAQETQYF. CDR3 nucleotide sequence: TGTGCCAGTAGGTCCCGGGGGGCCCAAGAGACCCAGTACTTC.